The subject of this entry is one TCR beta chain. The antigen is not known. TCRdb's table, derived via immunoSEQ multiplex PCR, lists solely in-frame clones and lacks some. The top ten hold around 5.6% of the sample, which has under 250,000 clones, over 80% seen once. This sample is drawn from a study of cytomegalovirus exposure and HLA in healthy donors. Study as a whole: According to later analysis, the same platform produced the 130 or so validation and approximately 700 first-cohort repertoires.

Findings and caveats of the study: Cytomegalovirus association was listed for 164 TCR beta chains. A subsequent analysis found that TCR clusters from the first cohort also tended to co-occur in the 120 or so validation repertoires, with about 95% of cluster scores above 0. CMV antigen specificity was confirmed in vitro for a few CMV-associated chains.

From germline, CDR1 is LNHNV and CDR2 YYDKDF (reference sequence). The V and J ends lost 0 bases and 11 bases respectively, with 15 bases between them. The CDR3 spans 14 residues. The receptor was isolated from a woman between 18 and 30 years old in good health and CMV-seronegative. The rearrangement joins TRBV15 to TRBJ2-3; maybe TRBD2 (7 bases). Sequencing was done on a sample of PBMCs. The CDR3 region has the DNA TGTGCCACCAGCAGAGAGGCGGGGGCGGGTTGGCAGTATTTT. Its translation: CATSREAGAGWQYF.